Listed here are 13 T cell receptor beta chains from one sample, sequenced in a study of blood T cell repertoires in COVID-19. The repertoire was sequenced with immunoSEQ multiplex PCR; TCRdb's copy has only in-frame clones and lacks some. Of about 100,000 clones in the sample, about 91% are singletons; the top ten hold 5%. What was sequenced was peripheral blood. All receptors derive from a human donor in a cohort sampled during active COVID-19.

The chain carries TRBV12-1 and TRBJ2-3; TRBD2 was called by the table and not checked on the DNA. TRBV12-1 has pseudogene status. The CDR3 is 15 residues long. CDR3 in DNA: TGTGCCAGCAGCTCCCTAGCGGCTAGCACAGATACGCAGTATTTT. This codes for CASSSLAASTDTQYF.

The chain combines TRBV5-1 with TRBJ2-4, with 8 bases matching TRBD2. Germline assignment: CDR1 SGHRS and CDR2 YFSETQ. Trimming removed 2 bases from V and 6 bases from J; junction bases left unmatched: 4. The length of the CDR3 is 14 residues. The CDR3 sequence is CASSFGAGGNIQYF. In DNA form, the CDR3 reads TGCGCCAGCAGCTTCGGGGCGGGAGGAAACATTCAGTACTTC.

V usage is TRBV2 and J usage is TRBJ1-5; 7 positions agree with TRBD1. In germline, CDR1 is SNHLY, CDR2 FYNNEI. Trimming took 6 bases from V and 0 from J; bases not matched to a gene: 2. The CDR3 consists of 14 residues. The CDR3: CASRGQYSNQPQHF. The CDR3 bases are TGTGCCAGCAGGGGACAGTATAGCAATCAGCCCCAGCATTTT.

This clone was detected once. The chain combines TRBV6-5 with TRBJ1-2; 11 positions match TRBD1. The CDR3 contains 14 residues. The germline V gene encodes CDR1 MNHEY and CDR2 SVGAGI. V lost 6 bases to trimming and J lost 8 bases; unmatched junction nucleotides: 8. The CDR3 sequence: CASRPDRGLGGYTF. The CDR3 coding sequence is TGTGCCAGCAGACCGGACAGGGGGCTTGGGGGCTACACCTTC.

This clone was picked up one time. This chain uses TRBV30 with TRBJ1-6; D is perhaps TRBD1 (5 bases). V lost 4 bases to trimming and J lost 3 bases, with 25 bases between them. The CDR3 length is 19 residues. CDR1 and CDR2 from the germline V gene are GTSNPN and SVGIG (reference sequence). The CDR3 DNA is TGTGCCTGGACCGCAAGTGGGGGGAGAGGGGCCTACTATAATTCACCCCTCCACTTT. Translated: CAWTASGGRGAYYNSPLHF.

V is TRBV12-3 or TRBV12-4 and J is TRBJ1-4, with D unclear. Trimming pared 6 bases from V and 0 bases from J, leaving 5 bases between. The CDR3 is 13 amino acids. Written as DNA, the CDR3 is TGTGCCAGCAGCCACACAACTAATGAAAAACTGTTTTTT. This encodes CASSHTTNEKLFF.

The chain combines TRBV6-2 or TRBV6-3 with TRBJ2-7; 9 bases are a match to TRBD1. J gave up 6 bases and V 3 bases, and 6 bases lay outside the gene matches. CDR3 size: 14 residues. CDR1 MNHEY and CDR2 SVGEGT come from the germline V gene. The DNA for the CDR3 is TGTGCCAGCAGTTATCCGGGACAGGGACGCGAGCAGTACTTC. It translates to CASSYPGQGREQYF.

CDR3 in amino acids: CASSWTGDNSGNTIYF. DNA of the CDR3: TGTGCCAGCAGTTGGACCGGGGACAACTCTGGAAACACCATATATTTT. V and J are TRBV6-6 and TRBJ1-3, with D possibly matching TRBD1 (6 bases). This CDR3 comprises 16 residues. From germline, CDR1 is MNHNY and CDR2 SVGAGI (reference sequence). The V and J ends lost 4 bases and 0 bases respectively, with 13 bases between them.

This rearrangement joins TRBV7-2 to TRBJ1-5; tentative D call: TRBD1 (5 bases). The CDR3 sequence is 15 residues long. Trimming removed 5 bases from V and 1 base from J, with 12 bases in between. The germline V gene encodes CDR1 SGHTA and CDR2 FQGNSA. The CDR3 here is CASSPQGASNQPQHF. In nucleotides, the CDR3 is TGTGCCAGCAGCCCGCAGGGTGCGAGCAATCAGCCCCAGCATTTT.

This clone appeared once. The chain combines TRBV7-8 with TRBJ1-6; the D gene is possibly TRBD1 (6 bases). Germline CDR1 and CDR2: SGHVS and FQNEAQ. CDR3 length: 17 residues. The V end was cut by 5 bases, the J end by 11 bases, with 25 bases between. CDR3 coding DNA: TGTGCCAGCAGCAACGGGTCATGGGGGCTTGAGAGAGCACCCCTCCACTTT. Protein sequence: CASSNGSWGLERAPLHF.

Only one count was recorded for this clone. The chain employs TRBV5-8 and TRBJ1-2; 8 bases map to TRBD1. Germline loops: CDR1 SGHTS, CDR2 YDEGEE. V was pared by 5 bases and J by 0 bases, with 12 bases of the junction left unmatched. The CDR3 sequence is 17 residues long. CDR3 DNA: TGTGCCAGCAGTTCCGGACAGGGTGATGAAGCTAACTATGGCTACACCTTC. Protein: CASSSGQGDEANYGYTF.

CDR3 nucleotide sequence: TGCGCCAGCAGCCCGGAGGGGGATACGCAGTATTTT. This sequence encodes CASSPEGDTQYF. The chain joins TRBV5-1 to TRBJ2-3, with D possibly matching TRBD2 (6 bases). The V end lost 4 bases, the J end lost 6 bases, and 9 bases lay between the germline ends. Germline V gene sequence: CDR1 SGHRS, CDR2 YFSETQ. The CDR3 runs to 12 residues.

The genes are TRBV10-3 and TRBJ2-3, with a possible D match to TRBD1 (6 bases). V shed 6 bases and J shed 0 bases, with 13 bases lying between them. The CDR3 is made up of 15 amino acids. The germline V gene encodes CDR1 ENHRY and CDR2 SYGVKD. CDR3 in amino acids: CAIRDPGQSTDTQYF. The CDR3 coding sequence is TGTGCCATCAGGGACCCTGGACAGAGCACAGATACGCAGTATTTT.